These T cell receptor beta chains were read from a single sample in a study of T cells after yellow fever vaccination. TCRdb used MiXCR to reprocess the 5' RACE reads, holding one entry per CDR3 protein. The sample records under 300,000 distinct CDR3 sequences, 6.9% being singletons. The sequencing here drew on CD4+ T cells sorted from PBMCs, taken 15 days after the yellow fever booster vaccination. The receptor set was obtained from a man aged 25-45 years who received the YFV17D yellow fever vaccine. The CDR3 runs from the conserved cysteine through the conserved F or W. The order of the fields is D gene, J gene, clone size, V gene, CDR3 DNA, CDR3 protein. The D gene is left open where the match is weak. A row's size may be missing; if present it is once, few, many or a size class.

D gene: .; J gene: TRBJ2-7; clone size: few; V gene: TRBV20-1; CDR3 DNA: TGCAGTCCCTCGGGGGCCCGGGTTGGCGAGCAGTACTTC; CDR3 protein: CSPSGARVGEQYF
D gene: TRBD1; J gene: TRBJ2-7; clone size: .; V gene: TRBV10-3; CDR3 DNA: TGTGCCATCAGTGGACAGGGTCTCTACGAGCAGTACTTC; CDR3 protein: CAISGQGLYEQYF
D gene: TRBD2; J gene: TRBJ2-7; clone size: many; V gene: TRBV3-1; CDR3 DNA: TGTGCCAGCAGCCTAACTAGCGGGAGTCGTCACGAGCAGTACTTC; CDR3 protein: CASSLTSGSRHEQYF
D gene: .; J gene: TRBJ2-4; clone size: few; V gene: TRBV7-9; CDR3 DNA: TGTGCCAGCAGTGGCATTCAGTACTTC; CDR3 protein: CASSGIQYF
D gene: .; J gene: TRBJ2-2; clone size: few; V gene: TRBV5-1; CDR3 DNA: TGCGCCAGCAGCCCGGGACACATAAACACCGGGGAGCTGTTTTTT; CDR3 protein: CASSPGHINTGELFF
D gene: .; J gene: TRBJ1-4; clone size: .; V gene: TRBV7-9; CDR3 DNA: TGTGCCAGCATGGGTGCTAATGAAAAACTGTTTTTT; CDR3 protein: CASMGANEKLFF
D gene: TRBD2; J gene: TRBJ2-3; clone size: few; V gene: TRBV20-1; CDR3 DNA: TGCAGTGCTAGAGATAAAGGACTAGCGGGAGGGTCCGCGCAGTATTTT; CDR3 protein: CSARDKGLAGGSAQYF
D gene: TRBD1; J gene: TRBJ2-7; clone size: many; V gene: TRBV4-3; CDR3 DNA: TGCGCCAGCAGCCAAGATCACACAGGGGACTACGAGCAGTACTTC; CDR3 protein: CASSQDHTGDYEQYF
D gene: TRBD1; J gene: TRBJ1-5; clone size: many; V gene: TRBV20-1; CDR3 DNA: TGCAGTGCTCTTTCACAGGGGGCAGGACAGCCCCAGCATTTT; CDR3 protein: CSALSQGAGQPQHF
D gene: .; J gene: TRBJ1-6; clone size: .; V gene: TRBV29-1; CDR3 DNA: TGCAGCGTTGAAGTGGGGGCGGGCTCACCCCTCCACTTT; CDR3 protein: CSVEVGAGSPLHF
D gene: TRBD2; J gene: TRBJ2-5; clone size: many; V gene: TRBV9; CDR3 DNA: TGTGCCAGCAGCGTCGGCGGGGGAGGCCAGCGAGAGACCCAGTACTTC; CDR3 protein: CASSVGGGGQRETQYF
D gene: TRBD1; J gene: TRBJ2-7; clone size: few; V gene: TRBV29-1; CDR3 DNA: TGCAGCGCCTCCGTGGGACAGTCTAACTACGAGCAGTACTTC; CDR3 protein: CSASVGQSNYEQYF
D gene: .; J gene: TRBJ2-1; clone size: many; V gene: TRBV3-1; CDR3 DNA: TGTGCCAGCAGACCTACACCCCGGGGGGCTTACAATGAGCAGTTCTTC; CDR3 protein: CASRPTPRGAYNEQFF
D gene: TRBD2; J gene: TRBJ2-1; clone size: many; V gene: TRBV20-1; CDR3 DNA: TGCAGTGCTAGTCCTCTAGCGGACCTCTACAATGAGCAGTTCTTC; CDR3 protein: CSASPLADLYNEQFF
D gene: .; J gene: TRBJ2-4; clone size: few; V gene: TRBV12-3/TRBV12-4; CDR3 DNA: TGTGCCAGCAACCAGGGTCTAGCCAAAAACATTCAGTACTTC; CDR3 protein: CASNQGLAKNIQYF
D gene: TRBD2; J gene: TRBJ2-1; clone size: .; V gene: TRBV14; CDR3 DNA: TGTGCCAGCAGCGCCCAGCTAGCGGGAGGCAATGAGCAGTTCTTC; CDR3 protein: CASSAQLAGGNEQFF
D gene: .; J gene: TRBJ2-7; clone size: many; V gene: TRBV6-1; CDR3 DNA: TGTGCCAGCAGTCCCGGGGGAGTGGTGTACGAGCAGTACTTC; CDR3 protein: CASSPGGVVYEQYF
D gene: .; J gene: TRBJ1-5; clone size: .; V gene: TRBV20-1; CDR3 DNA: TGCAGTGCTAGCCGGAACCCTTTCGGCACCTCCAATCAGCCCCAGCATTTT; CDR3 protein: CSASRNPFGTSNQPQHF
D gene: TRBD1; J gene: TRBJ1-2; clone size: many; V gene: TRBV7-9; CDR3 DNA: TGTGCCAGCAGCTCCGGGACAGGAATCTATGGCTACACCTTC; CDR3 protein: CASSSGTGIYGYTF
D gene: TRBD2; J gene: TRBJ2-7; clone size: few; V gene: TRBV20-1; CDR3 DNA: TGCAGTGCTAGAGATCAACTGGGACTAGCCTACGAGCAGTACTTC; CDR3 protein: CSARDQLGLAYEQYF
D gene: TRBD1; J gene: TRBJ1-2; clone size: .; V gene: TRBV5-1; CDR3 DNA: TGCGCCAGCAGCATAATAGGACAGGGCAATGGCTACACCTTC; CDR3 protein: CASSIIGQGNGYTF
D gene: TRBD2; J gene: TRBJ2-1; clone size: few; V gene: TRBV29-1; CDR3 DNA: TGCAGCGCTACAAGGACTAGCGGGAGGAACAATGAGCAGTTCTTC; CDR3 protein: CSATRTSGRNNEQFF
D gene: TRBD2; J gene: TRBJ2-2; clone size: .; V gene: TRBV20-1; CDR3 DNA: TGCAGTGCTACCGAAGGACGGGGGGTCGGGGAGCTGTTTTTT; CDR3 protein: CSATEGRGVGELFF
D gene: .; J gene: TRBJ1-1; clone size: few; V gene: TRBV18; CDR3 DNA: TGTGCCAGCTCACCAGGCGGTCGGGGCCATAACACTGAAGCTTTCTTT; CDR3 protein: CASSPGGRGHNTEAFF
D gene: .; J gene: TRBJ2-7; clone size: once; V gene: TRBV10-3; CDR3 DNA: TGTGCCATCGGCTGGGGAGCGGCCTCCTACGAGCAGTACTTC; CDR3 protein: CAIGWGAASYEQYF
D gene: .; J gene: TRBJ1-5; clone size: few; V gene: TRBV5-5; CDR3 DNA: TGTGCCAGCAGCATTGGTGTCGCAGGGCGACAGCCCCAGCATTTT; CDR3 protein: CASSIGVAGRQPQHF
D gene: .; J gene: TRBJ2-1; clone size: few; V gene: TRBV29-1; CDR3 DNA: TGCAGCGCCCCCCGAGTGGGCAGACGCGATGAGCAGTTCTTC; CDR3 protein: CSAPRVGRRDEQFF
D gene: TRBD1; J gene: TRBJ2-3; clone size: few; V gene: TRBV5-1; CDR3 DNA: TGCGCCAGCAGCGTCCTTTCGACAGGGGACGGCACAGATACGCAGTATTTT; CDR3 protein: CASSVLSTGDGTDTQYF
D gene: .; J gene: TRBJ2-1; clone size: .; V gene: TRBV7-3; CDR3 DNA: TGTGCCAGCAGTCGTACACGCAATGAGCAGTTCTTC; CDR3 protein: CASSRTRNEQFF
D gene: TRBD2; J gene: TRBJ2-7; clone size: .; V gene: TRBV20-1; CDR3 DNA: TGCAGTGCTAGAGCGGGAGGGTTCTACGAGCAGTACTTC; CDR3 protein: CSARAGGFYEQYF
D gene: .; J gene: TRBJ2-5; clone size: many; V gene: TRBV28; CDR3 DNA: TGTGCCAGCAGTATCCCAGGGTTGGAAGAGACCCAGTACTTC; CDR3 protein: CASSIPGLEETQYF